Below are 20 T cell receptor beta chains sequenced from a single sample in a study of spatial heterogeneity in lung cancer (dated by TCRdb to between 2018 and 2021). General conclusions and limits of the study: The tumor nonsynonymous mutation count correlated with the number of expanded alpha and beta TCRs within the tumor.

Their recognized antigens are unknown. Library creation used 5' RACE. This sample was sequenced with a NextSeq 500. The public reads were run again by TCRdb, first through fastp at Q25 and then through MiXCR, and only productive beta chains were kept. Identical CDR3 protein sequences are pooled into one entry, listed with their most common genes and DNA. The sample table contains fewer than 15,000 distinct CDR3 sequences; only one count was recorded for around 3.8% of them. Approximately 8% of the sample lies in the top ten. Explained via the paper, the time point label denotes: sample taken at primary tumor resection. This specimen was lung tumor tissue, taken at surgery. The receptor set was obtained from a male donor with early-stage non-small cell lung cancer.

J is TRBJ2-1 and V is TRBV12-3 or TRBV12-4, with D maybe TRBD2 (5 bases). Trimming shortened V by 6 bases and J by 6 bases, and 15 bases separated the two germline ends. This CDR3 region has 14 residues. CDR3 DNA: TGTGCCAGCAGCTACTCGGACTGGCGCAATGAGCAGTTCTTC. This gives the protein CASSYSDWRNEQFF.

This clonotype has a count of ten or more. The V and J genes are TRBV2 and TRBJ1-1; D uncertain. Germline lookup yields CDR1 SNHLY and CDR2 FYNNEI. V was cut by 3 bases and J by 3 bases, with 8 bases left in between. This CDR3 has 13 residues. The CDR3 reads CASSDPGYTEAFF. CDR3 sequence (DNA): TGTGCCAGCAGTGACCCGGGTTACACTGAAGCTTTCTTT.

This clonotype has a handful of counts. A much larger clone differs from this one at a single base, so this may be a read error. The chain employs TRBV12-3 or TRBV12-4 and TRBJ2-1; TRBD2 agrees at 10 bases. Trimming at V came to 7 bases and at J to 6 bases, leaving 6 bases not matched to a gene. The CDR3 is 14 amino acids. The CDR3 coding sequence is TGTGCCAGCACCCCGAGCGGGAGGGGCAATGAGCAGTTCTTC. The encoded protein is CASTPSGRGNEQFF.

This clonotype has a count of ten or more. The chain employs TRBV2 and TRBJ1-3; TRBD1 agrees at 8 bases. Germline CDR1 is SNHLY and CDR2 is FYNNEI. J lost 0 bases, V lost 8 bases, and 3 bases had no gene match. The CDR3 sequence is 14 residues long. The CDR3 spells CASDRGSSGNTIYF. CDR3 DNA: TGTGCCAGCGACAGGGGAAGCTCTGGAAACACCATATATTTT.

This clonotype was counted at least ten times. The chain employs TRBV3-1 and TRBJ2-7, with a possible D match to TRBD1 (6 bases). CDR1 is LGHDT, CDR2 YNNKEL, per germline (reference sequence). The CDR3 has 14 amino acids. Between the trimmed V and J ends, which lost 4 bases and 3 bases, there was a span of 13 bases. The CDR3 sequence is CASSLGGQNYEQYF. Written as DNA, the CDR3 is TGTGCCAGCAGCCTAGGAGGACAGAACTACGAGCAGTACTTC.

This clonotype was observed many times. This chain uses TRBV6-2 or TRBV6-3 with TRBJ2-2; D perhaps matches TRBD2 (5 bases). Germline CDR1 reads MNHEY; CDR2 reads SVGEGT. V gave up 4 bases and J gave up 6 bases, with 12 bases separating them. This CDR3 has 14 residues. CDR3 residues: CASSWSAVAGELFF. For the CDR3, the DNA is TGTGCCAGCAGTTGGTCAGCGGTGGCCGGGGAGCTGTTTTTT.

V gene TRBV18 combines with J gene TRBJ2-7; D not resolved. CDR3 length equals 12 residues. V was shortened by 3 bases and J by 5 bases, with 8 bases between the two germline ends. CDR1 KGHSH and CDR2 LQKENI come from the germline V gene. CDR3 nucleotide sequence: TGTGCCAGCTCACCGGACGACCACGAGCAGTACTTC. Protein sequence: CASSPDDHEQYF.

This clonotype was counted many times. No DNA is shown, since the ends of the CDR3 on it are uncertain; the CDR3 is the one TCRdb lists. The CDR3 sequence is CASKYFGEGGQPQHF. The rearrangement uses TRBV6-1 and TRBJ1-5. The germline V gene encodes CDR1 MNHNS and CDR2 SASEGT. Both ends counted, the CDR3 spans 15 residues.

This clonotype has a count of ten or more. The chain links TRBV4-1 to TRBJ1-1; TRBD1 is a possible D gene (6 bases). Trimming cost V 3 bases and J 3 bases, with 14 bases left between them. The germline CDR1 and CDR2 sequences are MGHRA and YSYEKL. This CDR3 contains 15 residues. The CDR3 DNA is TGCGCCAGCAGCCAGTATATATCAGGGGACACTGAAGCTTTCTTT. Protein: CASSQYISGDTEAFF.

In this sample, this clonotype turned up a few times. The J gene is TRBJ1-2, the V gene TRBV5-5; D is ambiguous. Germline CDR1 is SGHKS and CDR2 is YYEKEE (reference sequence). V was trimmed by 3 bases and J by 6 bases, leaving 15 bases between them. This CDR3 has 14 amino acids. The CDR3 is CASSSPSGCDGYTF. The CDR3 bases are TGTGCCAGCAGCTCCCCCTCGGGTTGCGATGGCTACACCTTC.

This clonotype was detected many times. The CDR3 loop is CASSYGGGGADMNTEAFF. In DNA form, the CDR3 reads TGTGCCAGCAGTTACGGTGGAGGGGGAGCCGATATGAACACTGAAGCTTTCTTT. J is TRBJ1-1 and V is TRBV6-2 or TRBV6-3; perhaps TRBD1 as D (6 bases). The germline V gene encodes CDR1 MNHEY and CDR2 SVGEGT. V lost 2 bases and J lost 0, with 19 bases in between. The CDR3 covers 18 residues.

This clonotype was seen many times. This rearrangement joins TRBV3-1 to TRBJ2-2; D remains unclear. The germline CDR1 and CDR2 sequences are LGHDT and YNNKEL (reference sequence). The ends were cut back, 1 base at V and 6 bases at J, with 9 bases in the middle. The CDR3 has 14 amino acids. CDR3 sequence: CASSQAVGSGELFF. DNA for the CDR3: TGTGCCAGCAGCCAAGCCGTGGGGTCCGGGGAGCTGTTTTTT.

This clonotype rates as medium-sized. This chain uses TRBV20-1 with TRBJ1-3; maybe TRBD1 (5 bases). CDR1 and CDR2 from the germline V gene are DFQATT and SNEGSKA (reference sequence). V lost 0 bases to trimming and J lost 2 bases, with 11 bases between them. This CDR3 comprises 15 residues. The CDR3 DNA reads TGCAGTGCTAGAGATGGGACTCGAACTGGAAACACCATATATTTT. Amino acids: CSARDGTRTGNTIYF.

This clonotype turned up a few times. The rearrangement uses TRBV6-5 and TRBJ1-1, with a possible D match to TRBD1 (6 bases). This CDR3 comprises 13 residues. Germline loops: CDR1 MNHEY, CDR2 SVGAGI. V was clipped by 6 bases and J by 4 bases, with 12 bases between them. DNA for the CDR3: TGTGCCAGCAGCAAGGGGGGTATCACTGAAGCTTTCTTT. Residues: CASSKGGITEAFF.

This clonotype is a singleton in its sample. A much larger clone differs by one base, so this may be a read error. The genes are TRBV7-9 and TRBJ2-7, with D possibly being TRBD1 (6 bases). V was trimmed by 11 bases and J by 3 bases, leaving 20 bases between them. In germline, CDR1 is SEHNR, CDR2 FQNEAQ (reference sequence). This CDR3 has 14 residues. The CDR3 bases are TGTGCCGGCCCCAGGGGTTGTAGGCGCTACGAGCAGTACTTC. This codes for CAGPRGCRRYEQYF.

This clonotype has at least ten counts. V is TRBV29-1 and J is TRBJ1-1; tentatively, D is TRBD1 (6 bases). The CDR3 extends over 14 amino acids. Germline CDR1 and CDR2: SQVTM and ANQGSEA. V dropped 2 bases and J dropped 1 base, with 11 bases sitting between them. This chain's CDR3 is CSVENTGRNTEAFF. CDR3 nucleotide sequence: TGCAGCGTTGAAAATACAGGGAGGAACACTGAAGCTTTCTTT.

The chain employs TRBV5-4 and TRBJ2-5; D is unresolved. CDR3 size: 15 residues. Trimming removed 2 bases from V and 3 bases from J, with 14 bases in between. In germline, CDR1 is SGHNT, CDR2 YYREEE (reference sequence). CDR3 coding DNA: TGTGCCAGCAGCTTCCGGGCCCAAGACAAAGAGACCCAGTACTTC. Translated, it gives CASSFRAQDKETQYF.

This clonotype was recorded many times. CDR3 sequence: CASSGGTENTEAFF. CDR3 nucleotides: TGTGCCAGCAGCGGAGGGACAGAGAACACTGAAGCTTTCTTT. V usage is TRBV5-4 and J usage is TRBJ1-1; 7 bases map to TRBD1. This CDR3 region has 14 residues. Germline V gene sequence: CDR1 SGHNT, CDR2 YYREEE (reference sequence). The V and J ends lost 4 bases and 1 base, in that order; junction bases with no gene match: 4.

As concerns this clonotype: A read error may explain this, as a much larger clone is one base away. V gene TRBV20-1 combines with J gene TRBJ1-5, with a possible D match to TRBD1 (5 bases). Germline assignment: CDR1 DFQATT and CDR2 SNEGSKA (reference sequence). This CDR3 is 13 amino acids long. DNA of the CDR3: TGCAGTGCTACCCGGACAAGCAATCGGCCCCAGCATTTT. This sequence encodes CSATRTSNRPQHF.

This clonotype was counted at least ten times. The rearrangement links TRBV5-1 to TRBJ2-7; TRBD2 is a possible D gene (6 bases). The CDR3 is 16 residues long. Germline V lookup: CDR1 SGHRS, CDR2 YFSETQ. Trimming left V 5 bases short and J 4 bases short, with 22 bases between. As DNA, the CDR3 is TGCGCCAGCAGGGACGGAGAACCCGGGAGCGAGTACGAGCAGTACTTC. Its protein is CASRDGEPGSEYEQYF.